A single sample gave rise to the 12 T cell receptor beta chains below, sequenced in a study of shared clonotypes between healthy human individuals. Sequencing was performed with immunoSEQ multiplex PCR; in TCRdb, only in-frame clones are kept and a portion is missing. Of roughly 2 million clones detected, approximately 95% appear once; the ten largest clones hold 0.1% to 0.15%. Sequenced sample: naive CD4+ T cells sorted from blood. Indicated subset: CD45RA+ positively selected. Every receptor here comes from a man between 18 and 35 years old in good health.

The chain employs TRBV7-2 and TRBJ1-1; a weak D match, TRBD1 (6 bases). The V gene's germline CDR1 is SGHTA and CDR2 FQGNSA. V lost 1 base, J lost 8 bases, and 11 bases lay in between. This CDR3 is built from 13 residues. CDR3 DNA: TGTGCCAGCAGCTTAGAGGGGGATAGCGAAGCTTTCTTT. Its translation: CASSLEGDSEAFF.

The J gene is TRBJ1-5, the V gene TRBV4-1; 11 bases are shared with TRBD1. Trimming took 3 bases from V and 11 from J; bases not matched to a gene: 9. There are 15 residues in the CDR3. The germline CDR1 and CDR2 sequences are MGHRA and YSYEKL. The DNA for the CDR3 is TGCGCCAGCAGCCACCCGGGACAGGGGGTTAGGACCCAGCATTTT. It yields the protein CASSHPGQGVRTQHF.

As for this clone: The same CDR3 also results from other DNA sequences found in this sample. The rearrangement links TRBV18 to TRBJ1-1; 7 positions match TRBD1. The CDR3 spans 14 residues. Germline CDR1 is KGHSH and CDR2 is LQKENI. The J segment lost 1 base and the V segment lost 3 bases, leaving 2 bases of the junction unmatched. This chain's CDR3 is CASSPGQENTEAFF. CDR3 nucleotide sequence: TGTGCCAGCTCACCCGGACAGGAGAACACTGAAGCTTTCTTT.

A remark on this clone: In the same sample, other DNA sequences code for this CDR3. V usage is TRBV6-5 and J usage is TRBJ2-2; TRBD1 matches at 9 bases. V dropped 6 bases and J dropped 6; count of bases not matched to a gene: 2. Germline V lookup: CDR1 MNHEY, CDR2 SVGAGI. CDR3 length: 13 amino acids. CDR3 residues: CASRTGGSGELFF. In nucleotides, the CDR3 is TGTGCCAGCAGAACAGGGGGCTCCGGGGAGCTGTTTTTT.

V and J are TRBV6-5 and TRBJ2-7; 8 positions match TRBD1. The CDR3 runs 15 residues. Per germline, CDR1 MNHEY and CDR2 SVGAGI. V lost 6 bases and J lost 4; bases outside the gene matches: 11. CDR3 in amino acids: CASRPTGTGNYEQYF. The CDR3 DNA follows: TGTGCCAGCAGACCTACCGGGACAGGCAATTACGAGCAGTACTTC.

In regard to this clone: This sample also contains other DNA sequences that code for the same CDR3. The chain is built from TRBV10-1 and TRBJ1-6; D is possibly TRBD1 (6 bases). This CDR3 is built from 13 residues. Germline lookup yields CDR1 WNHNN and CDR2 SYGVQD (reference sequence). V was pared by 4 bases and J by 6 bases, with 7 bases between. The CDR3 DNA sequence: TGCGCCAGCAGTGGGACAGCTAATTCACCCCTCCACTTT. The encoded protein is CASSGTANSPLHF.

This chain joins TRBV11-3 and TRBJ2-5, with D possibly matching TRBD1 (5 bases). This CDR3 is built from 16 residues. Trimming removed 1 base at V and 1 base at J, with 13 bases between. Germline V gene lookup returns CDR1 SGHNT and CDR2 YENEEA. This chain's CDR3 is CASSLASVGAQETQYF. The CDR3 nucleotides are TGTGCCAGCAGCTTAGCGTCAGTAGGGGCCCAAGAGACCCAGTACTTC.

The rearrangement uses TRBV7-2 and TRBJ2-2; D tentatively fits TRBD1 or TRBD2 (5 bases each). The CDR3 extends over 17 amino acids. Germline V gene data show CDR1 as SGHTA and CDR2 as FQGNSA. The V and J ends lost 5 bases and 5 bases respectively, with 21 bases between them. The CDR3 DNA follows: TGTGCCAGCAGCCAGTGGAAGGGGACCCCGGAAACCGGGGAGCTGTTTTTT. Protein product: CASSQWKGTPETGELFF.

The chain is built from TRBV18 and TRBJ2-4, with D perhaps matching TRBD2 (6 bases). The V and J ends lost 0 bases and 8 bases respectively, with 11 bases between them. Germline V gene lookup returns CDR1 KGHSH and CDR2 LQKENI. There are 14 residues in the CDR3. For the CDR3, the DNA is TGTGCCAGCTCACCACCGAGCAGGGAGGACATTCAGTACTTC. Translating it yields CASSPPSREDIQYF. The full variable domain, its missing parts supplied by reference TRBV18 and TRBJ2-4, is NAGVMQNPRHLVRRRGQEARLRCSPMKGHSHVYWYRQLPEEGLKFMVYLQKENIIDESGMPKERFSAEFPKEGPSILRIQQVVRGDSAAYFCASSPPSREDIQYFGAGTRLSVL.

The chain is built from TRBV5-1 and TRBJ1-3; possibly TRBD1 for D (5 bases). This CDR3 is built from 16 residues. The V and J ends lost 4 bases and 1 base respectively, with 15 bases between them. Per germline, CDR1 SGHRS and CDR2 YFSETQ. CDR3 sequence (DNA): TGCGCCAGCAGCGGACGAGGGGAAGCGTCTGGAAACACCATATATTTT. Protein sequence: CASSGRGEASGNTIYF.

The rearrangement joins TRBV5-1 to TRBJ1-5, with D uncertain. Germline assignment: CDR1 SGHRS and CDR2 YFSETQ. Trimming removed 0 bases at V and 5 bases at J, with 9 bases between. The CDR3 consists of 14 residues. The DNA for the CDR3 is TGCGCCAGCAGCTTGGGGGGTGTCCATCAGCCCCAGCATTTT. Translating gives CASSLGGVHQPQHF. The full variable domain, its missing parts supplied by reference TRBV5-1 and TRBJ1-5, is KAGVTQTPRYLIKTRGQQVTLSCSPISGHRSVSWYQQTPGQGLQFLFEYFSETQRNKGNFPGRFSGRQFSNSRSEMNVSTLELGDSALYLCASSLGGVHQPQHFGDGTRLSIL.

This clone is a singleton in its sample. The genes are TRBV7-2 and TRBJ2-1, with 8 bases identical to TRBD2. After removal of 2 bases from V and 5 bases from J, the junction contained 5 bases not matched to a gene. The CDR3 length is 15 residues. Per the germline V gene, CDR1 is SGHTA and CDR2 is FQGNSA. The CDR3 is CASSLQLAENNEQFF. CDR3 sequence (DNA): TGTGCCAGCAGCTTACAACTAGCGGAGAACAATGAGCAGTTCTTC. Complete variable domain (other parts from reference TRBV7-2 and TRBJ2-1): GAGVSQSPSNKVTEKGKDVELRCDPISGHTALYWYRQSLGQGLEFLIYFQGNSAPDKSGLPSDRFSAERTGGSVSTLTIQRTQQEDSAVYLCASSLQLAENNEQFFGPGTRLTVL.